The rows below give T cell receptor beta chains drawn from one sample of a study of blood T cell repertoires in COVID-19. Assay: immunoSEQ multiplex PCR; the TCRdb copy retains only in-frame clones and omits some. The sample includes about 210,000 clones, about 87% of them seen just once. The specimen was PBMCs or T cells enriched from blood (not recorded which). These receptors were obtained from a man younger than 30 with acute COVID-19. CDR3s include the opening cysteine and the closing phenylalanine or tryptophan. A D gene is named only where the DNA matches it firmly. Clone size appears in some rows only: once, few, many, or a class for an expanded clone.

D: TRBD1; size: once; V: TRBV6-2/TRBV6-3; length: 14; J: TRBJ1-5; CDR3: CASSVGQGTQPQHF; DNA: TGTGCCAGCAGTGTCGGACAGGGAACTCAGCCCCAGCATTTT
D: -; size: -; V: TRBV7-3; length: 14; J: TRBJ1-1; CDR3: CASSSTGGNTEAFF; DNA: TGTGCCAGCAGCTCGACAGGTGGGAACACTGAAGCTTTCTTT
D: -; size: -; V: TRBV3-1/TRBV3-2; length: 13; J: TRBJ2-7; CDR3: CASSLYREYEQYF; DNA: TGTGCCAGCAGCCTATACAGAGAATACGAGCAGTACTTC
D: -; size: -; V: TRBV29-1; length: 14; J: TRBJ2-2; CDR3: CSGLGQPNTGELFF; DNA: TGCAGCGGGTTAGGACAGCCCAACACCGGGGAGCTGTTTTTT
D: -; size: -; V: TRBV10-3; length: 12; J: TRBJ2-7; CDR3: CAISEDGNEQYF; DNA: TGTGCCATCAGTGAGGACGGGAACGAGCAGTACTTC
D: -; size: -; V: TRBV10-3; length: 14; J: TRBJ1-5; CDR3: CAMGNDGSNQPQHF; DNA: TGTGCTATGGGCAATGACGGCAGCAATCAGCCCCAGCATTTT
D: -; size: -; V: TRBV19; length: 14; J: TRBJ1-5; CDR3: CASSIVQGFQPQHF; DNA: TGTGCCAGTAGTATAGTACAGGGTTTCCAGCCCCAGCATTTT
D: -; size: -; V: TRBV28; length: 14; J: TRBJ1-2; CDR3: CASIPSGAGYGYTF; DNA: TGTGCCAGCATTCCCTCAGGGGCGGGCTATGGCTACACCTTC
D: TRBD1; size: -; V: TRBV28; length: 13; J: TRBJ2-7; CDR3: CASRGQGAYEQYF; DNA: TGTGCCAGCAGAGGACAGGGGGCTTACGAGCAGTACTTC
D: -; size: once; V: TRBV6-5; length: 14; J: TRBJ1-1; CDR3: CASRRDNMNTEAFF; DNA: TGTGCCAGCAGGAGGGACAACATGAACACTGAAGCTTTCTTT
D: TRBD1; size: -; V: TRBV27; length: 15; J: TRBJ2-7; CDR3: CASSTPGQGSREQYF; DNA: TGTGCCAGCTCGACGCCGGGACAGGGGTCCCGCGAGCAGTACTTC
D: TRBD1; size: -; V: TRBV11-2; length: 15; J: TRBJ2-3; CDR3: CASSPWTGATDTQYF; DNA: TGTGCCAGCAGCCCGTGGACAGGAGCCACAGATACGCAGTATTTT
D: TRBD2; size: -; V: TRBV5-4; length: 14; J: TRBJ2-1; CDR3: CASSLQTSIPQQFF; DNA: TGTGCCAGCAGCTTGCAGACTAGCATCCCCCAGCAGTTCTTC
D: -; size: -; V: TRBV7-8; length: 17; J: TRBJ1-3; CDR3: CASSLAPWQGSGNTIYF; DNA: TGTGCCAGCAGCTTAGCGCCATGGCAGGGCTCTGGAAACACCATATATTTT
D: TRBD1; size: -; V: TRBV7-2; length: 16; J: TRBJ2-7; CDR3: CASSLEATGNSYEQYF; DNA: TGTGCCAGCAGCTTAGAGGCGACAGGGAATTCTTACGAGCAGTACTTC
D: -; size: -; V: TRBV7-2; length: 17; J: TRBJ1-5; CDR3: CASSLAAGRASNQPQHF; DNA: TGTGCCAGCAGCTTAGCGGCCGGCAGGGCTAGCAATCAGCCCCAGCATTTT
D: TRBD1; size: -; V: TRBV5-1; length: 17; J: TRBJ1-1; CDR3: CASSLPGTGGAGTEAFF; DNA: TGCGCCAGCAGCTTACCCGGGACAGGGGGCGCGGGCACTGAAGCTTTCTTT
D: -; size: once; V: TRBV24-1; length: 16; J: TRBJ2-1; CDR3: CATSETGGGFIDEQFF; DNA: TGTGCCACCAGTGAAACAGGGGGGGGCTTTATCGATGAGCAGTTCTTC
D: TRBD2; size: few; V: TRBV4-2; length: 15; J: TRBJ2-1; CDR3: CASSQEAGGPDEQFF; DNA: TGTGCCAGCAGCCAAGAAGCGGGAGGGCCAGATGAGCAGTTCTTC
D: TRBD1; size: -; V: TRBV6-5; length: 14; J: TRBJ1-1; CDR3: CASRDGQGGTEAFF; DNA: TGTGCCAGCAGAGACGGACAGGGGGGCACTGAAGCTTTCTTT
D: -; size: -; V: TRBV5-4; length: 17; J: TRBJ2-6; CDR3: CASSLGTVISGANVLTF; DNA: TGTGCCAGCAGCTTGGGGACAGTCATCTCTGGGGCCAACGTCCTGACTTTC
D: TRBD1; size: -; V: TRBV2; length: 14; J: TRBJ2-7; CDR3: CASTTGQGAYEQYF; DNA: TGTGCCAGCACGACAGGACAGGGAGCCTACGAGCAGTACTTC
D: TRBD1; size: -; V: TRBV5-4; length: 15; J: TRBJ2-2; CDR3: CASSRQGAGAGELFF; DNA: TGTGCCAGCAGCAGACAGGGGGCAGGTGCCGGGGAGCTGTTTTTT
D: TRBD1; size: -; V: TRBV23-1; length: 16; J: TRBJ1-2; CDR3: CASSQPPLQGKGGYTF; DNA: TGCGCCAGCAGTCAGCCTCCATTACAGGGGAAGGGTGGCTACACCTTC